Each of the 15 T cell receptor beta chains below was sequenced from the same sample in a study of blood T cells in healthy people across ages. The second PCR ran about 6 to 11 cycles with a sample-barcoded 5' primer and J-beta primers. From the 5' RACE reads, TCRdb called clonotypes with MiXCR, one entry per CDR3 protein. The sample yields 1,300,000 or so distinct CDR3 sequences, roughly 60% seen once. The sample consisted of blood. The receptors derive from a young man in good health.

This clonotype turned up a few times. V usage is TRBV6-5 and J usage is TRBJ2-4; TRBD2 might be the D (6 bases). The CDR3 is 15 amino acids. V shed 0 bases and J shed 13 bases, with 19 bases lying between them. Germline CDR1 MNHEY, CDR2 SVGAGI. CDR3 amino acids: CASSYSTGHTREQYF. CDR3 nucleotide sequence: TGTGCCAGCAGTTACTCGACCGGACACACTCGGGAGCAGTACTTC.

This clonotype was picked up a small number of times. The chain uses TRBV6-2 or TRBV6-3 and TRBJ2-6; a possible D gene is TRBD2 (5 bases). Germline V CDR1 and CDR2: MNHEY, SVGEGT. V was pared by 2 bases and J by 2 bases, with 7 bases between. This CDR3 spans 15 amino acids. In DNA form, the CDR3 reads TGTGCCAGCAGTTACGAGGAGGCTGGGGCCAACGTCCTGACTTTC. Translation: CASSYEEAGANVLTF.

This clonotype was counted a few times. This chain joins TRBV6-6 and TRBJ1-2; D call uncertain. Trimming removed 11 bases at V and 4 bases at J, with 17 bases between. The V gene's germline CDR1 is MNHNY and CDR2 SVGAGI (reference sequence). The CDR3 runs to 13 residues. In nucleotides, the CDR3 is TGTGCCGCAACATCAAGAGGTATCTATGGCTACACCTTC. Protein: CAATSRGIYGYTF.

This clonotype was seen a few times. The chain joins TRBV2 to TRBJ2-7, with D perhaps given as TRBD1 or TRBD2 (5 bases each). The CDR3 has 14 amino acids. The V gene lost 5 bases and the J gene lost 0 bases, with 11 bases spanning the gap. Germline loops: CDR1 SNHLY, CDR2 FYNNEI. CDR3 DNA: TGTGCCAGCAGTTCCGGGACGGACTCCTACGAGCAGTACTTC. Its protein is CASSSGTDSYEQYF.

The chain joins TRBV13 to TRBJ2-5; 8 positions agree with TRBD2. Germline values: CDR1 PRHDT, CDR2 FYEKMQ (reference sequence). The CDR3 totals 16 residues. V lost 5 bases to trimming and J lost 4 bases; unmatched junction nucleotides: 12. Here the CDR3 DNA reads TGTGCCAGCAGCCCCTTCGTAGCGGGGAATGTAGAGACCCAGTACTTC. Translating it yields CASSPFVAGNVETQYF.

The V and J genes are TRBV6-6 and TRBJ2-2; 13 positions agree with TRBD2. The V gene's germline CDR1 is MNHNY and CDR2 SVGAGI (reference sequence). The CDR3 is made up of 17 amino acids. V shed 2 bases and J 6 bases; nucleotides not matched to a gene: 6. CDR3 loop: CASSYPTSGGAPGELFF. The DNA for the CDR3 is TGTGCCAGCAGTTACCCAACTAGCGGGGGGGCACCCGGGGAGCTGTTTTTT.

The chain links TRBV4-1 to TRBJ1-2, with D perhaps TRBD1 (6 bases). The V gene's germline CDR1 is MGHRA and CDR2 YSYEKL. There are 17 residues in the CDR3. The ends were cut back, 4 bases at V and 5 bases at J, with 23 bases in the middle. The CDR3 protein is CASSPGQRLPVEYGYTF. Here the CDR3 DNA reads TGCGCCAGCAGCCCGGGACAAAGGTTGCCGGTGGAGTATGGCTACACCTTC.

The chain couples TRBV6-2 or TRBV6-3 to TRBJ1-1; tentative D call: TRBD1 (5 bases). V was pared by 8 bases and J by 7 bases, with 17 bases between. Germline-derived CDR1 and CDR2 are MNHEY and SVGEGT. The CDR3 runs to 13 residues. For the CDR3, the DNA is TGTGCCAGCTTTCGCCCGCGGGGCTTTGAAGCTTTCTTT. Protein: CASFRPRGFEAFF.

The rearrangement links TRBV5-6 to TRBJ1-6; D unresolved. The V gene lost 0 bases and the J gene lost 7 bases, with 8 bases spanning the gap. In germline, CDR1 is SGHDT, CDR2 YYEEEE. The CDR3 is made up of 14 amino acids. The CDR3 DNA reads TGTGCCAGCAGCTTGGTACAGACAAATTCACCCCTCCACTTT. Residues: CASSLVQTNSPLHF.

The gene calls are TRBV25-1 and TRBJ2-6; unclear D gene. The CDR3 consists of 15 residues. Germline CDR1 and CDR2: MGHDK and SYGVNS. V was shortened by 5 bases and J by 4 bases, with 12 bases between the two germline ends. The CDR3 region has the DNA TGTGCCAGCAGTCCCGCACCCCTCGGGGCCAACGTCCTGACTTTC. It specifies CASSPAPLGANVLTF.

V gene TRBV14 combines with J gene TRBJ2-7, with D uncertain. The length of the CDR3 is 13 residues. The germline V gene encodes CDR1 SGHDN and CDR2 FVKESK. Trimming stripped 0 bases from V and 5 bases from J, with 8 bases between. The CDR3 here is CASSQDWLDEQYF. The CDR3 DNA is TGTGCCAGCAGCCAAGATTGGCTGGACGAGCAGTACTTC.

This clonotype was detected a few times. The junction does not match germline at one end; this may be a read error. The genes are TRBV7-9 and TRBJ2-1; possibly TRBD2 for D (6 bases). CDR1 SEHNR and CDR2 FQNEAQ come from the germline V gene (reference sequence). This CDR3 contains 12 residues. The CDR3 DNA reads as TGTGCCAGCAGCGTAGCGGCGTTTGAGCAGTTCTTC. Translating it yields CASSVAAFEQFF.

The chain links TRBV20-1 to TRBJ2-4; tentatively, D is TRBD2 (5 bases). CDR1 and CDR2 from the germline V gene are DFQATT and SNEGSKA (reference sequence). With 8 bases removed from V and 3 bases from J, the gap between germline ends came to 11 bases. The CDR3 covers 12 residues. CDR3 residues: CSYWGDKNIQYF. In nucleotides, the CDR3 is TGCAGTTACTGGGGAGACAAAAACATTCAGTACTTC.

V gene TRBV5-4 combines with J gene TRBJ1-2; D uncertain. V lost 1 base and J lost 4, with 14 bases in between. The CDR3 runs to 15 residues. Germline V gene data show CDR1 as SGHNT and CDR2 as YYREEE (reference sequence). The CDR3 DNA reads TGTGCCAGCAGCTTGAAAGGCTCAGTCTTCTATGGCTACACCTTC. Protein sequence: CASSLKGSVFYGYTF.

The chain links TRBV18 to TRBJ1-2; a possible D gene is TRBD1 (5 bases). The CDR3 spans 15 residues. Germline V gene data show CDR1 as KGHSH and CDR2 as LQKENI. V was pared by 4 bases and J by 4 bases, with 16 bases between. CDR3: CASSRSGRDSYGYTF. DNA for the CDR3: TGTGCCAGCTCACGATCCGGACGGGACTCCTATGGCTACACCTTC. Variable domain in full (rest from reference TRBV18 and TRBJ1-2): NAGVMQNPRHLVRRRGQEARLRCSPMKGHSHVYWYRQLPEEGLKFMVYLQKENIIDESGMPKERFSAEFPKEGPSILRIQQVVRGDSAAYFCASSRSGRDSYGYTFGSGTRLTVV.